The entry below describes one T cell receptor (beta chain). Clones were sequenced by immunoSEQ multiplex PCR, and TCRdb holds only the in-frame ones, with some missing. The sample has some 170,000 clones, roughly 89% seen once; the top ten hold around 1.6%. These data belong to a study of blood T cell repertoires in COVID-19. Study at large: Italy, Spain and the United States were the sources of the convalescent and acute COVID-19 samples.

The CDR3 is made up of 14 amino acids. The V end lost 1 base, the J end lost 4 bases, and 5 bases lay between the germline ends. Per germline, CDR1 KGHSH and CDR2 LQKENI. This rearrangement joins TRBV18 to TRBJ1-6; D might be TRBD1 (5 bases). This clonotype was obtained from a woman aged 45-59 years with acute or convalescent COVID-19. Sequenced sample: peripheral blood. The DNA of the CDR3 is TGTGCCAGCTCACCACAGGGGTATAATTCACCCCTCCACTTT. Protein: CASSPQGYNSPLHF.